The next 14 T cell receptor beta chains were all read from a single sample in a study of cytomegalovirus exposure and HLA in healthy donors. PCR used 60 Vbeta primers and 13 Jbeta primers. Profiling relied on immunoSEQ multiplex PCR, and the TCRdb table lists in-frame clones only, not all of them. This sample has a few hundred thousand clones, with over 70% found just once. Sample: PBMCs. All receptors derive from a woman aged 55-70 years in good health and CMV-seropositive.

The CDR3 nucleotides are TGCAGCGCCCAAAACGGTCTAGCCAAAAACATTCAGTACTTC. Its translation is CSAQNGLAKNIQYF. The chain recombines TRBV29-1 with TRBJ2-4; no clear D gene. The CDR3 totals 14 residues. Germline CDR1 SQVTM, CDR2 ANQGSEA. Trimming removed 7 bases at V and 0 bases at J, with 13 bases between.

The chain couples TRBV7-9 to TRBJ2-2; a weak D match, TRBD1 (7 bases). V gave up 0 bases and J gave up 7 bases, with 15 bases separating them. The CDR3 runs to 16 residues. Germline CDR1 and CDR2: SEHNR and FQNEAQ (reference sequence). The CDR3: CASSLAQGGLSGELFF. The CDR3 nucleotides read TGTGCCAGCAGCTTAGCCCAGGGGGGATTGAGCGGGGAGCTGTTTTTT. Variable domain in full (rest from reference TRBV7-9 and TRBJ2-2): DTGVSQNPRHKITKRGQNVTFRCDPISEHNRLYWYRQTLGQGPEFLTYFQNEAQLEKSRLLSDRFSAERPKGSFSTLEIQRTEQGDSAMYLCASSLAQGGLSGELFFGEGSRLTVL.

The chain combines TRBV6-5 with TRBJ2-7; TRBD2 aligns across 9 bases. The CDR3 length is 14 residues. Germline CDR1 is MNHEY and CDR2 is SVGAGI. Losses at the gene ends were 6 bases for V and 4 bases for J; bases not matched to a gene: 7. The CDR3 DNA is TGTGCCAGCAGGGCGGGACTAGCACGTTACGAGCAGTACTTC. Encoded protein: CASRAGLARYEQYF.

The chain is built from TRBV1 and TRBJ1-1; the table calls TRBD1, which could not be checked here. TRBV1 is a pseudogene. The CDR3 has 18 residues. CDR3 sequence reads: CTSSHRDREKLRGTEAFF. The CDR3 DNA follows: TGCACCAGCAGCCACAGGGACAGGGAGAAGTTAAGGGGCACTGAAGCTTTCTTT.

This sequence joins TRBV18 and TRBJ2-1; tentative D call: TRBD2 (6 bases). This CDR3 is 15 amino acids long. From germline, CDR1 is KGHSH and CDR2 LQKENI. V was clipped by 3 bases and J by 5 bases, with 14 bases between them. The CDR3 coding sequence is TGTGCCAGCTCACCCTACACGGGAGAAAACAATGAGCAGTTCTTC. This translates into CASSPYTGENNEQFF.

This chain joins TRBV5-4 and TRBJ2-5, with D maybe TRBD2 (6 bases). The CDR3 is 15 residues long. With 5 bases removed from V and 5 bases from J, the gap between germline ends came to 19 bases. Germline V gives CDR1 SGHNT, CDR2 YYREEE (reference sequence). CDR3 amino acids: CASSRSGGVSETQYF. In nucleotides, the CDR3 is TGTGCCAGCAGTCGTAGCGGAGGAGTAAGTGAGACCCAGTACTTC.

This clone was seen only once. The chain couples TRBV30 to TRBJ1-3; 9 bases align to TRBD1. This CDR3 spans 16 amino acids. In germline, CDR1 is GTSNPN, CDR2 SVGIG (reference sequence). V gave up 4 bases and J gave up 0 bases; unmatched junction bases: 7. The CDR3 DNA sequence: TGTGCCTGGAACCGGGACAGGGTCATCTCTGGAAACACCATATATTTT. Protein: CAWNRDRVISGNTIYF.

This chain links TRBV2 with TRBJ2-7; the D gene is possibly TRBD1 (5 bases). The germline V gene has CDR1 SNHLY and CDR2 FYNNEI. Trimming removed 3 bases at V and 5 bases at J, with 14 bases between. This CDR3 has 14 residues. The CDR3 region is CASSEFRVVNEQYF. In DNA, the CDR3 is TGTGCCAGCAGTGAGTTCAGGGTTGTCAACGAGCAGTACTTC.

CDR3 bases: TGTGCCAGCAGCCCTAGTCGATCGAGCGGGGGACGGCCCCAGTACTTC. It translates to CASSPSRSSGGRPQYF. The chain combines TRBV7-2 with TRBJ2-5; 8 nucleotides match TRBD2. Germline V CDR1 and CDR2: SGHTA, FQGNSA. The trim removed 5 bases at V and 9 bases at J, leaving 17 bases unmatched. This CDR3 has 16 residues.

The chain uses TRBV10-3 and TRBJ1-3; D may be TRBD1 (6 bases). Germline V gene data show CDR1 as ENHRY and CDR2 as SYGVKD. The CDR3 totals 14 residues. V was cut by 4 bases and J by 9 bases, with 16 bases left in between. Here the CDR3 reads CAISGDISPGTIYF. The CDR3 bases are TGTGCCATCAGTGGGGACATCTCCCCGGGCACCATATATTTT.

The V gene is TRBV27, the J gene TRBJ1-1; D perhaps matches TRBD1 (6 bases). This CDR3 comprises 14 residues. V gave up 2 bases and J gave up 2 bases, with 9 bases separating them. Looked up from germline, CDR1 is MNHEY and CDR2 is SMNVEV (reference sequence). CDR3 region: CASSLTGINTEAFF. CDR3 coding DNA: TGTGCCAGCAGTTTAACAGGGATTAACACTGAAGCTTTCTTT.

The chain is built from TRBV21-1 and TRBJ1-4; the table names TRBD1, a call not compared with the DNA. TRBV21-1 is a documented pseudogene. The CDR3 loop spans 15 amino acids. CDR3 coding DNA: TGTGCCAGCCGCCCTTCTGGGGGCGCGGATGAAAAACTGTTTTTT. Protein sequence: CASRPSGGADEKLFF.

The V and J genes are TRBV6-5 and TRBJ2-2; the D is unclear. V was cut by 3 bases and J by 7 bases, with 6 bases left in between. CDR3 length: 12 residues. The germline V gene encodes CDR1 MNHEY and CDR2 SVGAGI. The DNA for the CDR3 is TGTGCCAGCAGTTATATCTTCGGGGAGCTGTTTTTT. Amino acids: CASSYIFGELFF.

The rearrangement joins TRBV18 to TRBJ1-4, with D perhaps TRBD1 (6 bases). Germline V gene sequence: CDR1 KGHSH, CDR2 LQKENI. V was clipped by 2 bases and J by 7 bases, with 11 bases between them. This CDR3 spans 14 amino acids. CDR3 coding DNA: TGTGCCAGCTCACCAAACAGGGCAGTTGAAAAACTGTTTTTT. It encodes CASSPNRAVEKLFF.